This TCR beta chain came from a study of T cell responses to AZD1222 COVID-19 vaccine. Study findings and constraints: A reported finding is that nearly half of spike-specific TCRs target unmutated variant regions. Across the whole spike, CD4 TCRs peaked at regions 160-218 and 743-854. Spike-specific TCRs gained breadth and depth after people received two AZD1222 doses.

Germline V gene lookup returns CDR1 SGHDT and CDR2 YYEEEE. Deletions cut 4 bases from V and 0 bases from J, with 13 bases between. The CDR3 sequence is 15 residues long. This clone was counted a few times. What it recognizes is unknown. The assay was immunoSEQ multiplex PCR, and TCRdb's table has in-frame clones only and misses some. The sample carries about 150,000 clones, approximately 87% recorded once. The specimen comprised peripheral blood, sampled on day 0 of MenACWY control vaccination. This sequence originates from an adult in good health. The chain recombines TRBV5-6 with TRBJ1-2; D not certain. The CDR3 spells CASSPSARPNYGYTF. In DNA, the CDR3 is TGTGCCAGCAGCCCCAGCGCCAGGCCTAACTATGGCTACACCTTC.